Below, 20 T cell receptor beta chains from the same sample are listed, as sequenced in a study of T cells after yellow fever vaccination. TCRdb passed the 5' RACE reads through MiXCR, listing each CDR3 protein once. The data show 60,000 to 85,000 distinct CDR3 sequences, roughly 6.9% seen once. The sequenced sample was CD8+ T cells sorted from PBMCs, obtained 5 days after the first yellow fever vaccination. These receptors were collected from a man between 18 and 29 years old who received the YFV17D yellow fever vaccine.

This clonotype was seen only a few times. The J gene is TRBJ2-1, the V gene TRBV2; unclear D gene. The germline CDR1 and CDR2 sequences are SNHLY and FYNNEI. The CDR3 is 11 residues long. V was shortened by 3 bases and J by 6 bases, with 3 bases between the two germline ends. The CDR3 reads CASSESNEQFF. The CDR3 nucleotides read TGTGCCAGCAGTGAGAGCAATGAGCAGTTCTTC.

This clonotype has at least ten counts. This chain links TRBV9 with TRBJ2-2; D is unresolved. V lost 7 bases, J lost 4 bases, and 20 bases lay in between. Germline V gives CDR1 SGDLS, CDR2 YYNGEE. The CDR3 consists of 16 residues. The CDR3 is CASSARRVKSTGELFF. The CDR3 coding sequence is TGTGCCAGCTCCGCGCGAAGGGTAAAGAGCACCGGGGAGCTGTTTTTT.

This clonotype showed up just a few times. The rearrangement joins TRBV27 to TRBJ2-7; D remains unclear. The germline gives CDR1 MNHEY, CDR2 SMNVEV (reference sequence). V lost 0 bases, J lost 3 bases, and 9 bases lay in between. CDR3 length: 14 amino acids. CDR3 nucleotide sequence: TGTGCCAGCAGTTTATCTTACGAAGGCTACGAGCAGTACTTC. Protein product: CASSLSYEGYEQYF.

This clonotype showed up many times. This chain joins TRBV27 and TRBJ2-5; the match to TRBD2 covers 8 bases. This CDR3 has 14 amino acids. J was trimmed by 7 bases and V by 4 bases; bases with no gene match: 8. In germline, CDR1 is MNHEY, CDR2 SMNVEV (reference sequence). The CDR3 spells CASSSSGGSVTQYF. In nucleotides, the CDR3 is TGTGCCAGCAGTTCGTCGGGAGGGTCGGTGACCCAGTACTTC.

Remarks on this clonotype: A much larger clone differs from this one at a single base, so this may be a read error. DNA for the CDR3: TGTTCCAGCACCCCGGGACAGGGCCTGTACGAGCAGTACTTC. Protein sequence: CSSTPGQGLYEQYF. The V call is TRBV12-3 or TRBV12-4, the J call TRBJ2-7, with 9 bases matching TRBD1. CDR3 length: 14 residues.

CDR3 region: CASSLSGGFQETQYF. The CDR3 coding sequence is TGTGCCAGCAGCTTGAGCGGGGGATTCCAAGAGACCCAGTACTTC. This sequence joins TRBV7-6 and TRBJ2-5, with TRBD2 matching 8 bases. Germline V gene sequence: CDR1 SGHVS, CDR2 FNYEAQ. The CDR3 runs 15 residues. Trimming at V came to 3 bases and at J to 1 base, leaving 4 bases not matched to a gene. The full variable domain, completed using reference TRBV7-6 and TRBJ2-5, is GAGVSQSPRYKVTKRGQDVALRCDPISGHVSLYWYRQALGQGPEFLTYFNYEAQQDKSGLPNDRFSAERPEGSISTLTIQRTEQRDSAMYRCASSLSGGFQETQYFGPGTRLLVL.

Many counts were recorded for this clonotype. This chain connects TRBV18 to TRBJ1-6; D gene unclear. The V and J ends lost 2 bases and 0 bases respectively, with 5 bases between them. This CDR3 comprises 15 residues. Germline CDR1 is KGHSH and CDR2 is LQKENI. For the CDR3, the DNA is TGTGCCAGCTCACCAGCGAGCTCCTATAATTCACCCCTCCACTTT. Its protein is CASSPASSYNSPLHF.

This clonotype was seen repeatedly, ten times or more. V gene TRBV5-1 combines with J gene TRBJ2-1; D gene unclear. Germline V gene data show CDR1 as SGHRS and CDR2 as YFSETQ. The CDR3 contains 16 residues. Trimming cost V 5 bases and J 1 base, with 16 bases left between them. The CDR3 loop is CASRPLGIRSYNEQFF. CDR3 nucleotides: TGCGCCAGCAGACCCCTTGGGATTAGATCCTACAATGAGCAGTTCTTC.

The CDR3 nucleotides read TGTGCCAGCAGCGCGTCAAGGGGCCGGGGGACGAGCAATCAGCCCCAGCATTTT. Translation gives CASSASRGRGTSNQPQHF. This chain links TRBV9 with TRBJ1-5; D may be TRBD1 (5 bases). V lost 3 bases and J lost 1, with 20 bases in between. The CDR3 runs 18 residues. Germline-derived CDR1 and CDR2 are SGDLS and YYNGEE.

Ten or more counts support this clonotype. The V call is TRBV6-1, the J call TRBJ2-3; a possible D gene is TRBD1 (7 bases). This CDR3 region has 15 residues. V lost 3 bases to trimming and J lost 6 bases, with 16 bases between them. CDR1 is MNHNS, CDR2 SASEGT, per germline. CDR3 amino acids: CASSELTGLADTQYF. The CDR3 nucleotides are TGTGCCAGCAGTGAGTTGACAGGGCTAGCGGATACGCAGTATTTT.

The chain employs TRBV2 and TRBJ2-6, with 10 nucleotides matching TRBD1. The length of the CDR3 is 17 residues. V trimming: 5 bases; J trimming: 2 bases; junction bases outside the gene matches: 6. Germline V lookup: CDR1 SNHLY, CDR2 FYNNEI. CDR3 in DNA: TGTGCCAGCAGTCCTGGACAGGGGGAGACTGGGGCCAACGTCCTGACTTTC. Protein product: CASSPGQGETGANVLTF.

This clonotype was recorded many times. This chain connects TRBV28 to TRBJ2-7, with TRBD2 identical over 10 bases. CDR3 length: 16 residues. J was trimmed by 4 bases and V by 1 base; bases with no gene match: 7. From germline, CDR1 is MDHEN and CDR2 SYDVKM. CDR3 in amino acids: CASSLSGPSGGYEQYV. CDR3 nucleotide sequence: TGTGCCAGCAGTTTATCTGGGCCTAGCGGGGGTTACGAGCAGTACGTC.

There are a few counts of this clonotype. The gene calls are TRBV20-1 and TRBJ2-7; 7 nucleotides align to TRBD2. CDR1 and CDR2 from the germline V gene are DFQATT and SNEGSKA (reference sequence). Trimming took 5 bases from V and 4 from J; bases not matched to a gene: 8. CDR3 length: 13 amino acids. The CDR3 sequence is CSAHRGGRYEQYF. In DNA form, the CDR3 reads TGCAGTGCTCATCGGGGAGGGAGATACGAGCAGTACTTC.

This clonotype was counted a few times. The CDR3 region has the DNA TGTGCCAGCAGCTTAGGCATCCCCCTAGCGGGGGTCCAAGAGACCCAGTACTTC. Amino acid sequence: CASSLGIPLAGVQETQYF. V and J are TRBV11-2 and TRBJ2-5; 10 bases align to TRBD2. Germline values: CDR1 SGHAT, CDR2 FQNNGV. With V trimmed by 1 base and J by 1 base, 9 bases remained unmatched. This CDR3 comprises 18 residues.

Ten or more counts support this clonotype. The chain is built from TRBV7-2 and TRBJ2-1; 12 bases line up with TRBD2. The length of the CDR3 is 16 residues. The V gene's germline CDR1 is SGHTA and CDR2 FQGNSA. The ends lost 2 bases at V and 7 bases at J; junction bases unmatched: 6. CDR3 in amino acids: CASSLIPSGGANEQFF. For the CDR3, the DNA is TGTGCCAGCAGCTTAATTCCTAGCGGGGGGGCTAATGAGCAGTTCTTC. Together with reference TRBV7-2 and TRBJ2-1, the CDR3 gives the full variable domain: GAGVSQSPSNKVTEKGKDVELRCDPISGHTALYWYRQSLGQGLEFLIYFQGNSAPDKSGLPSDRFSAERTGGSVSTLTIQRTQQEDSAVYLCASSLIPSGGANEQFFGPGTRLTVL.

This clonotype occurred many times. V usage is TRBV7-3 and J usage is TRBJ1-2, with D perhaps matching TRBD1 (6 bases). Trimming left V 0 bases short and J 12 bases short, with 17 bases between. The CDR3 consists of 14 residues. CDR1 is SGHTA and CDR2 is FQGTGA in the germline V gene. The CDR3 DNA sequence: TGTGCCAGCAGCTTAACGGGGACCGACAGGAAACACACCTTC. Residues: CASSLTGTDRKHTF.

This clonotype showed up many times. The chain recombines TRBV27 with TRBJ2-5; D not certain. Trimming removed 1 base from V and 5 bases from J, with 8 bases in between. The CDR3 has 13 residues. Germline V gives CDR1 MNHEY, CDR2 SMNVEV (reference sequence). As DNA, the CDR3 is TGTGCCAGCAGTTTATTCCTGATGGAGACCCAGTACTTC. Translated, it gives CASSLFLMETQYF.

The genes are TRBV15 and TRBJ1-1; D uncertain. Germline V gene lookup returns CDR1 LNHNV and CDR2 YYDKDF (reference sequence). The CDR3 has 14 residues. The V and J ends lost 0 bases and 1 base respectively, with 6 bases between them. The CDR3 spells CATSRDLGNTEAFF. DNA of the CDR3: TGTGCCACCAGCAGAGATCTCGGGAACACTGAAGCTTTCTTT.

V and J are TRBV27 and TRBJ1-3; D unresolved. The CDR3 has 15 residues. Germline CDR1 MNHEY, CDR2 SMNVEV (reference sequence). The V end lost 5 bases, the J end lost 0 bases, and 11 bases lay between the germline ends. Here the CDR3 reads CASSRDGSSGNTIYF. CDR3 bases: TGTGCCAGCAGTCGCGACGGTAGCTCTGGAAACACCATATATTTT.

This clonotype was counted at least ten times. This sequence joins TRBV29-1 and TRBJ2-7; D might be TRBD2 (7 bases). The CDR3 totals 13 residues. Germline assignment: CDR1 SQVTM and CDR2 ANQGSEA. With 4 bases removed from V and 2 bases from J, the gap between germline ends came to 12 bases. CDR3 sequence: CSVVGGHTYEQYF. The CDR3 DNA reads as TGCAGCGTTGTGGGGGGGCATACCTACGAGCAGTACTTC.